This record looks at one TCR beta chain sequence and its context. The target of this receptor is not known. One end of the junction fails to match germline, which may point to a read error. At the DNA level, this CDR3 is encoded by other sequences in the same sample as well. The cohort was made up of around 720 healthy bone marrow donors. At the time of sampling, all cohort members were nominally healthy, though unrecorded immune exposures were likely present. The donor tested CMV seronegative and was one of the 352 seronegative cohort members. A peripheral blood sample was provided by each donor, and peripheral blood mononuclear cells were used for TCR beta sequencing. The Qiagen DNeasy Blood Extraction Kit was used to extract genomic DNA from the blood cell samples. Via the germline V gene (reference sequence), CDR1 is PRHDT and CDR2 FYEKMQ. Measured from the cysteine to the phenylalanine, the CDR3 is 15 residues long. Left in the record is the CDR3 DNA by itself, 45 bases read in frame from the first base.

The library came from the immunoSEQ multiplex PCR assay. For the multiplex PCR, a mixture combining 60 forward primers for TCR Vbeta segments and 13 reverse primers for TCR Jbeta segments was used. A multiplex PCR assay on genomic DNA amplified the CDR3 region of rearranged TCR beta genes. On the Illumina HiSeq System, the amplified TCR beta libraries were sequenced as 87-base-pair reads. The study's own analysis went as follows. A later analysis tallied tens of millions of unique TCR beta chains across the 666 repertoires, and some 10 million of those chains were shared by two or more donors. Raw reads were error-corrected and collapsed into unique sequences by a nearest-neighbor algorithm in which closely related sequences were merged to remove PCR and sequencing errors. V, D and J gene segments were assigned by aligning CDR3 sequences to IMGT reference sequences. Each retained sequence needed at least a six-nucleotide match to both a V gene segment and a J gene segment. A rearrangement was called productive if the CDR3 had no stop codons and remained in frame with V and J, and every other rearrangement was called non-productive. Following IMGT convention, CDR3 was defined as the stretch from the second conserved V-encoded cysteine to the conserved J-encoded phenylalanine. The earlier analysis of 587 of the donors excluded any sequence lacking an unambiguous match to a single V gene segment. An earlier analysis of several hundred of the donors called V segments functional above 56.7% productive rearrangements and segregating when the between-donor standard deviation exceeded 5%. To diagnose cytomegalovirus status from the catalog of TCR beta chain sequences, a statistical classification framework was built. In a later analysis, TCR nucleotide sequences were compared against IMGT/GENE-DB human TR gene sequences so that V and J genes could be assigned. A later analysis assigned CDR3 sequences and most-parsimonious VDJ recombination scenarios with the TCRdist pipeline. In a later analysis, every TCR beta chain was defined by the combination of its CDR3 amino acid sequence and its V-gene family, and reads without a unique V-gene family were dropped. To address suspected cross-contamination and a sequencing artifact, a later analysis removed some 620 highly shared, low-generation-probability nucleotide sequences. In a later analysis, a clonal expansion index for each public chain was calculated from normalized within-repertoire ranks of inferred template counts. In a later analysis, generation probabilities were computed using a VDJ recombination model fitted to out-of-frame rearrangements, and the results were checked against IGoR. A later analysis scored TCR-TCR, TCR-HLA and TCR-CMV co-occurrence with hypergeometric tests, applying a repertoire-size bias correction to TCR pairs. To estimate false discovery rates, a later analysis permuted the HLA or CMV assignments 20 times. In a later analysis, co-occurring TCRs were grouped with DBSCAN, and TCRdist sequence similarity was added when clustering was performed within HLA-allele-positive subsets. For co-occurrence clustering, repertoires with fewer than 30,000 or more than 120,000 public chains were excluded, along with four to six repertoires with anomalous nucleotide sharing. The source is immuneACCESS, and TCRdb retained only in-frame sequences with V and J called. Part of the clones is not carried over; for the studies checked, unresolved V genes explain less than half of this, and the remainder is unexplained. V and J calls and clone size are copied from that table; D and trimming were computed from the DNA. Here the sample has 160,000 or so clones; over 80% occur a single time. The leading ten clones occupy 1.5% to 1.7% of the sample.

The sample is drawn from a study of cytomegalovirus exposure and HLA in healthy donors (TCRdb year 2017). Background for the entire study: An earlier analysis of fewer than 750 of the donors reported approximately 300 Gb of sequence data and around 110 million unique TCR beta sequences obtained from 180 million or so T cells. Approximately 310 gigabases of sequencing data and around 80 million unique TCR sequences made up an early release that covered approximately 650 HLA-typed donors. Among the roughly 390 genotyped donors, around 81% belonged to the genetic ancestry cluster associated with self-reported Caucasian donors. The aim of the study was to test whether cataloging public T cell receptors could identify signatures of past pathogen exposure. The study used immunosequencing to profile the T cell repertoires of several hundred subjects and linked those repertoires to cytomegalovirus serostatus. A separate validation cohort of more than 100 different subjects was used in addition to the roughly 670-subject first cohort. The study combined high-throughput TCR immunosequencing, statistical association of individual TCRs with disease status, and machine learning to predict cytomegalovirus infection status. A later analysis re-examined previously published TCR beta repertoires from more than 600 donors and added high-resolution HLA genotyping to investigate patterns of TCR occurrence. The later analysis used no new phenotypic data to find candidate immune exposures, relying instead on TCR beta sequences and their occurrence across donors. To decide whether each TCR beta V gene segment behaved as functional or pseudogenic, an earlier analysis of some 580 of the donors relied on high-throughput TCR beta sequencing. Donor age, sex, ethnicity and CMV serostatus were compiled together with the repertoire data. In a later genetic analysis, genome-wide SNP genotypes for about 65% of the roughly 700 donors were used, and that subset was treated as a discovery cohort. All discovery cohort repertoires had been generated on a single sequencing platform. HLA typing covered class I and class II loci at four-digit resolution. Typing coverage varied by locus: about 629-640 donors for A, B, C, DRB1 and DQB1; around 560 for DQA1; approximately 570 for DPA1; around 450 for DPB1. Roughly 5 DR-DQ haplotypes were handled as single units for association and clustering because linkage in the cohort was strong. Among approximately 370 genotyped donors of the cohort, an average of roughly 230,000 unique TCR beta nucleotide sequences was sequenced per donor, of which about 18% were non-productive. Overall study results and their limits: A few of the identified cytomegalovirus-associated TCR beta chains were confirmed in vitro to be specific for cytomegalovirus antigens. This cohort had only TCR beta chains sequenced, and the lack of alpha or paired-chain data limited which features could be detected. Cytomegalovirus status was reported to be diagnosed by the classifier with high specificity and sensitivity in both the original and validation cohorts. Correlated functional status among segregating V segments might be attributable to linkage disequilibrium, but an unknown experimental factor could not be ruled out. A cluster of highly shared sequence variants was judged likely to represent a technical artifact of the sequencing pipeline. A further reported finding was that TCR beta sequences accurately predicted the HLA-A and HLA-B alleles for most subjects in the first cohort. In a later analysis, the rate of TCR association differed among HLA loci, with DRB1 alleles having the most associated TCRs and HLA-C alleles having the fewest. Presence/absence analyses assumed roughly uniform sequencing depth across donors, an assumption that may not hold. Because HLA typing was missing for some donors at each locus, association tests included only the typed subset. According to a later genetic analysis, donors in an Asian-associated ancestry cluster had fewer N-insertions in productive TCRs than the approximately 670-donor mean. The earlier analysis of approximately 560 of the donors excluded approximately 17 rarely observed V segments, including chromosome 9 orphons, because counts were too low. A later analysis reported that several top co-occurrence clusters appeared linked to parvovirus B19, influenza, CMV and Epstein-Barr virus. Most TCR sequences were seen in very few donors, while some public TCRs were found in many individuals. In the study, some 180 TCR beta chains were listed as associated with cytomegalovirus. CMV serostatus was the only immune exposure information available for the cohort. In a later analysis, HLA-associated TCR beta chains showed more clonal expansion and lower generation probabilities than non-associated chains that were equally common. Because the 87-base-pair reads could not distinguish some IMGT-functional V segments, including TRBV6-2 and TRBV6-3, those segments were excluded. Assigning TCR associations to individual alleles was difficult when HLA alleles, especially DR and DQ, strongly co-occurred. The authors suggested that the approach could potentially be extended to other disease states and immunological phenotypes. In an earlier analysis of 587 of the donors, most TCR beta V segments appeared in productive rearrangements about 87% or about 30% of the time, broadly matching IMGT annotations. A later analysis associated some 17,000 TCR beta sequences with specific HLA alleles at a false discovery rate of 0.05. V-gene and J-gene trimming of TCR beta chains was associated with a missense DCLRE1C variant in a later genetic analysis, and the association was replicated in an independent cohort. Most CMV-associated TCR beta chains appeared to be HLA-restricted in a later analysis, and the HLA associations seemed to be driven largely by CMV exposure.

Sequenced sample: PBMCs. This chain joins TRBV13 to TRBJ1-4, with 7 bases in between that match TRBD1. The clonotype was recovered from a woman aged 18-30 years in good health and CMV-seronegative. The CDR3 corresponds to CASSLGTALNEKLFF. The nucleotide sequence is TGCGCCAGCAGCTTAGGGACAGCGCTCAATGAAAAACTGTTTTTT. Extended through the reference TRBV13 and TRBJ1-4 proteins, this CDR3 yields the full variable domain: AAGVIQSPRHLIKEKRETATLKCYPIPRHDTVYWYQQGPGQDPQFLISFYEKMQSDKGSIPDRFSAQQFSDYHSELNMSSLELGDSALYFCASSLGTALNEKLFFGSGTQLSVL.